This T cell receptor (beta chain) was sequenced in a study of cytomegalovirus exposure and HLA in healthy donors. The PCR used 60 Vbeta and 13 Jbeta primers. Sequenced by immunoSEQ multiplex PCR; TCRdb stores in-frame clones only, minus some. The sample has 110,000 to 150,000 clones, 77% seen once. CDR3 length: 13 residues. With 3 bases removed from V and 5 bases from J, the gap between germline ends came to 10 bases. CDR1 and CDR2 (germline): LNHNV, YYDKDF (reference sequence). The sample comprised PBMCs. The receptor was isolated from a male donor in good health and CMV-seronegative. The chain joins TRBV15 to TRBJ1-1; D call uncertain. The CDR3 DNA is TGTGCCACCAGCAGGGAAGGGAGGACTGAAGCTTTCTTT. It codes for CATSREGRTEAFF.